This entry lists 18 T cell receptor beta chains sequenced from one sample in a study of cytomegalovirus exposure and HLA in healthy donors. The PCR was carried out with 60 Vbeta primers and 13 Jbeta primers. Some clones are missing from TCRdb's copy, which holds only in-frame ones; the method was immunoSEQ multiplex PCR. The table has about 220,000 clones, over 80% seen once. The material sequenced was PBMCs. Receptors originate from a boy between 2 and 10 years old in good health and CMV-seronegative.

This chain links TRBV27 with TRBJ1-1; 7 nucleotides agree with TRBD1. The V and J ends lost 5 bases and 4 bases, in that order; junction bases with no gene match: 4. The CDR3 extends over 13 amino acids. Germline lookup yields CDR1 MNHEY and CDR2 SMNVEV (reference sequence). The DNA of the CDR3 is TGTGCCAGCAGTCCACAGGGGAGCACTGAAGCTTTCTTT. It translates to CASSPQGSTEAFF.

This clone came up once. The rearrangement joins TRBV2 to TRBJ2-1, with TRBD2 matching 10 bases. V gave up 7 bases and J gave up 7 bases; unmatched junction bases: 13. The CDR3 covers 16 residues. Germline CDR1 SNHLY, CDR2 FYNNEI. The chain's CDR3 is CASMGGSGGPFNEQFF. For the CDR3, the DNA is TGTGCCAGCATGGGGGGTAGCGGGGGGCCGTTTAATGAGCAGTTCTTC.

This clone was seen a handful of times. The chain is built from TRBV5-8 and TRBJ2-7; D is unclear. Trimming left V 2 bases short and J 0 bases short, with 6 bases between. The CDR3 sequence is 13 residues long. In germline, CDR1 is SGHTS, CDR2 YDEGEE. The CDR3 sequence: CASSLANSYEQYF. In DNA form, the CDR3 reads TGTGCCAGCAGCTTAGCGAACTCCTACGAGCAGTACTTC. Supplemented by reference TRBV5-8 and TRBJ2-7, the full variable domain reads EAGVTQSPTHLIKTRGQQATLRCSPISGHTSVYWYQQALGLGLQFLLWYDEGEERNRGNFPPRFSGRQFPNYSSELNVNALELEDSALYLCASSLANSYEQYFGPGTRLTVT.

The CDR3 bases are TGTGCCATCAAATACAGGGGAACAGGGGAGCTGTTTTTT. Protein: CAIKYRGTGELFF. The gene calls are TRBV10-3 and TRBJ2-2; 7 bases align to TRBD1. Trimming took 7 bases from V and 8 from J; bases not matched to a gene: 7. CDR3 length: 13 residues. CDR1 and CDR2 from the germline V gene are ENHRY and SYGVKD.

The CDR3 reads CSVLNLRGTYEQYF. The CDR3 DNA sequence: TGCAGCGTGTTGAATCTCAGGGGGACCTACGAGCAGTACTTC. The J gene is TRBJ2-5, the V gene TRBV29-1, with 7 bases matching TRBD1. The J call may be mistaken, given a closer DNA end match to TRBJ2-7. The germline V gene has CDR1 SQVTM and CDR2 ANQGSEA. The CDR3 covers 14 residues.

The gene calls are TRBV11-1 and TRBJ2-3; a weak D match, TRBD1 (5 bases). Germline V gene lookup returns CDR1 SGHAT and CDR2 FQDESV (reference sequence). CDR3 length: 16 amino acids. V was cut by 1 base and J by 5 bases, with 16 bases left in between. The CDR3 region is CASSLDRPELRDTQYF. The DNA of the CDR3 is TGTGCCAGCAGCTTAGACAGGCCTGAATTGCGAGATACGCAGTATTTT. The complete variable domain, with remaining parts taken from reference TRBV11-1 and TRBJ2-3, reads EAEVAQSPRYKITEKSQAVAFWCDPISGHATLYWYRQILGQGPELLVQFQDESVVDDSQLPKDRFSAERLKGVDSTLKIQPAELGDSAMYLCASSLDRPELRDTQYFGPGTRLTVL.

This chain links TRBV7-9 with TRBJ2-7; possibly TRBD2 for D (7 bases). The germline CDR1 and CDR2 sequences are SEHNR and FQNEAQ (reference sequence). V was trimmed by 6 bases and J by 9 bases, leaving 18 bases between them. CDR3 length equals 13 residues. Here the CDR3 reads CASSLQGGSGQYF. CDR3 coding DNA: TGTGCCAGCAGTTTACAGGGCGGGAGTGGGCAGTACTTC.

The chain is built from TRBV2 and TRBJ2-3; 8 nucleotides line up with TRBD2. Germline assignment: CDR1 SNHLY and CDR2 FYNNEI. The CDR3 length is 16 residues. The junction had 6 bases not matched to a gene; V was cut back by 2 bases and J by 2 bases. In DNA, the CDR3 is TGTGCCAGCAGTGAATTTGCGGGGGGAGACACAGATACGCAGTATTTT. It is translated as CASSEFAGGDTDTQYF.

The chain recombines TRBV5-1 with TRBJ2-1, with 10 bases that match TRBD1. The CDR3 is 13 amino acids. V lost 7 bases, J lost 6 bases, and 4 bases stayed unmatched. The V gene's germline CDR1 is SGHRS and CDR2 YFSETQ. The CDR3 DNA reads TGCGCCAGCGGGGACAGGGGTTTCAATGAGCAGTTCTTC. Amino acids: CASGDRGFNEQFF.

V gene TRBV18 combines with J gene TRBJ1-2, with unresolved D. Germline V gives CDR1 KGHSH, CDR2 LQKENI. V lost 0 bases, J lost 4 bases, and 18 bases lay in between. The CDR3 consists of 17 residues. CDR3 protein: CASSPPQTSTAIYGYTF. CDR3 bases: TGTGCCAGCTCACCACCCCAAACTAGTACAGCAATCTATGGCTACACCTTC.

The chain links TRBV13 to TRBJ2-5, with D possibly TRBD1 on 6 matching bases. The last part of the DNA fits TRBJ2-7 better; the J call may be wrong. Per the germline V gene, CDR1 is PRHDT and CDR2 is FYEKMQ (reference sequence). The CDR3 consists of 15 residues. In nucleotides, the CDR3 is TGTGCCAGCAGTCCTAAGACAGGCCAGACCTACGAGCAGTACTTC. Amino acid sequence: CASSPKTGQTYEQYF.

The V and J genes are TRBV28 and TRBJ2-2, with 7 bases identical to TRBD1. The V segment lost 4 bases and the J segment 4 bases; nucleotides outside the gene matches: 12. The CDR3 has 17 residues. The germline CDR1 and CDR2 sequences are MDHEN and SYDVKM. CDR3 loop: CASSYIQGFAGTGELFF. Here the CDR3 DNA reads TGTGCCAGCAGTTATATACAGGGGTTTGCGGGCACCGGGGAGCTGTTTTTT.

The V and J genes are TRBV7-9 and TRBJ1-3, with 7 bases lining up with TRBD1. Unmatched junction bases numbered 8, after V lost 5 bases and J lost 4 bases. Germline loops: CDR1 SEHNR, CDR2 FQNEAQ (reference sequence). The CDR3 consists of 15 residues. The DNA for the CDR3 is TGTGCCAGCAGCCCAGGGGGGACTTCAGGAAACACCATATATTTT. The encoded protein is CASSPGGTSGNTIYF. The whole variable domain, remainder taken from reference TRBV7-9 and TRBJ1-3, is DTGVSQNPRHKITKRGQNVTFRCDPISEHNRLYWYRQTLGQGPEFLTYFQNEAQLEKSRLLSDRFSAERPKGSFSTLEIQRTEQGDSAMYLCASSPGGTSGNTIYFGEGSWLTVV.

The V and J genes are TRBV6-4 and TRBJ2-2, with TRBD1 matching over 8 bases. CDR3 length: 16 amino acids. With V trimmed by 0 bases and J by 7 bases, 7 bases remained unmatched. Germline assignment: CDR1 MRHNA and CDR2 SNTAGT. CDR3 nucleotide sequence: TGTGCCAGCAGTGACTCGCTGGGACAGGTGAACGGGGAGCTGTTTTTT. Translating it yields CASSDSLGQVNGELFF.

The chain has TRBV29-1 and TRBJ1-1, with 7 bases matching TRBD1. This CDR3 region has 12 residues. Germline V gives CDR1 SQVTM, CDR2 ANQGSEA. With 7 bases clipped from V and 6 bases from J, the junction kept 8 bases outside the gene matches. In nucleotides, the CDR3 is TGCAGCGCAGAGGTCAGGGGGGCTGAAGCTTTCTTT. The encoded protein is CSAEVRGAEAFF.

V gene TRBV30 combines with J gene TRBJ2-1; 14 bases are a match to TRBD2. CDR1 GTSNPN and CDR2 SVGIG come from the germline V gene (reference sequence). The CDR3 is 17 residues long. V was pared by 3 bases and J by 9 bases, with 13 bases of the junction left unmatched. The CDR3 DNA reads as TGTGCCTGGAGCCCTTCGCCGGGACTAGCGGGAGTGAGTGAGCAGTTCTTC. This codes for CAWSPSPGLAGVSEQFF.

This chain connects TRBV6-5 to TRBJ1-1, with D perhaps matching TRBD1 (6 bases). This CDR3 has 15 residues. CDR1 is MNHEY and CDR2 is SVGAGI in the germline V gene. V dropped 5 bases and J dropped 0 bases, with 13 bases sitting between them. CDR3 nucleotides: TGTGCCAGCAGTGGTCCGGGACAATTGAACACTGAAGCTTTCTTT. Translating it yields CASSGPGQLNTEAFF.

The chain couples TRBV10-3 to TRBJ2-3, with a tentative D call TRBD1 (5 bases). The germline V gene encodes CDR1 ENHRY and CDR2 SYGVKD. CDR3 length: 15 amino acids. Trimming pared 0 bases from V and 2 bases from J, leaving 9 bases between. CDR3 loop: CAISESQGTTDTQYF. The CDR3 DNA follows: TGTGCCATCAGTGAGTCGCAGGGTACCACAGATACGCAGTATTTT.